Listed below are T cell receptor beta chains from one sample, sequenced in a study of cytomegalovirus exposure and HLA in healthy donors. Profiling relied on immunoSEQ multiplex PCR, and the TCRdb table lists in-frame clones only, not all of them. The table includes 55,000 or so clones, about 84% detected once. Sequenced input: PBMCs. The receptors originated from a female donor in good health and CMV-seronegative. CDR3s include the opening cysteine and the closing phenylalanine or tryptophan. D genes are given only for firm matches. Expanded clones are given a class, and other clones once, few, many or no size at all.

J	D	length	V	size	CDR3	DNA
TRBJ1-1	NA	13	TRBV19	NA	CASSLFSTTEAFF	TGTGCCAGTAGCCTCTTCTCTACCACTGAAGCTTTCTTT
TRBJ2-7	TRBD1	14	TRBV15	NA	CATSRGDRGYEQYF	TGTGCCACCAGCAGAGGGGACAGGGGCTACGAGCAGTACTTC
TRBJ1-1	NA	15	TRBV14	NA	CASSLQPKVNTEAFF	TGTGCCAGCAGCCTACAGCCCAAGGTGAACACTGAAGCTTTCTTT
TRBJ1-4	NA	14	TRBV6-6	NA	CASSYSGNNEKLFF	TGTGCCAGCAGTTATTCAGGGAATAATGAAAAACTGTTTTTT
TRBJ1-5	TRBD1	16	TRBV18	NA	CASSPGQADNAQPQHF	TGTGCCAGCTCCCCCGGACAGGCGGACAATGCCCAGCCCCAGCATTTT
TRBJ1-1	TRBD1	20	TRBV19	NA	CASSINDRGQVKGMNTEAFF	TGTGCCAGTAGTATAAACGACAGGGGGCAAGTAAAAGGGATGAACACTGAAGCTTTCTTT
TRBJ2-7	TRBD1	13	TRBV2	NA	CASAGTGQYEQYF	TGTGCCAGTGCCGGGACAGGGCAATACGAGCAGTACTTC
TRBJ1-1	TRBD1	15	TRBV27	NA	CASSLWTGGSTEAFF	TGTGCCAGCAGTTTATGGACAGGGGGATCAACTGAAGCTTTCTTT
TRBJ1-2	TRBD1	13	TRBV28	NA	CASRQTGNYGYTF	TGTGCCAGCAGGCAGACAGGGAACTATGGCTACACCTTC
TRBJ2-5	NA	15	TRBV5-1	NA	CASTSRGQAEETQYF	TGCGCCAGCACGTCCCGTGGGCAGGCAGAGGAGACCCAGTACTTC
TRBJ2-3	TRBD1	16	TRBV7-2	NA	CASRLRQGVSADTQYF	TGTGCCAGCAGACTTCGACAGGGGGTTTCGGCAGATACGCAGTATTTT
TRBJ1-1	NA	13	TRBV6-5	NA	CASSYSRGTEAFF	TGTGCCAGCAGTTACTCTAGAGGGACTGAAGCTTTCTTT
TRBJ2-3	NA	15	TRBV11-3	NA	CASSPVGGPTDTQYF	TGTGCCAGCAGCCCGGTGGGGGGACCCACAGATACGCAGTATTTT
TRBJ1-4	NA	18	TRBV15	NA	CATSGNPPGPTTNEKLFF	TGTGCCACCAGCGGAAACCCCCCGGGTCCGACAACTAATGAAAAACTGTTTTTT
TRBJ1-5	NA	12	TRBV5-8	NA	CASSLWSQPQHF	TGTGCCAGCAGCTTGTGGAGCCAGCCCCAGCATTTT
TRBJ2-2	TRBD1	16	TRBV9	NA	CASSVGRGSNTGELFF	TGTGCCAGCAGCGTAGGCAGGGGGTCGAACACCGGGGAGCTGTTTTTT
TRBJ2-3	TRBD1	16	TRBV6-5	once	CASSYSGPGGADTQYF	TGTGCCAGCAGTTACTCGGGCCCAGGGGGCGCAGATACGCAGTATTTT
TRBJ1-4	TRBD1	14	TRBV19	few	CASSTDRGQEKLFF	TGTGCCAGTAGTACCGACAGGGGGCAAGAAAAACTGTTTTTT
TRBJ1-5	NA	16	TRBV6-1	NA	CASSEGRHLSNQPQHF	TGTGCCAGCAGTGAAGGTCGACACCTTAGCAATCAGCCCCAGCATTTT
TRBJ1-3	TRBD1	14	TRBV4-1	NA	CASSQEGDRDTIYF	TGCGCCAGCAGCCAAGAAGGGGACAGGGACACCATATATTTT
TRBJ1-6	NA	15	TRBV7-9	NA	CASSRQPNNNSPLHF	TGTGCCAGCAGTCGACAGCCGAATAACAATTCACCCCTCCACTTT
TRBJ1-1	TRBD1	14	TRBV30	NA	CAWSQQGASTEAFF	TGTGCCTGGAGCCAACAGGGGGCGAGCACTGAAGCTTTCTTT
TRBJ2-3	TRBD2	15	TRBV7-9	NA	CASSETSGGVDTQYF	TGTGCCAGCAGTGAGACTAGCGGGGGTGTCGATACGCAGTATTTT
TRBJ1-4	TRBD1	17	TRBV25-1	NA	CASSEKQEGQINEKLFF	TGTGCCAGCAGTGAAAAACAGGAGGGACAGATAAATGAAAAACTGTTTTTT
TRBJ1-5	TRBD1	16	TRBV19	NA	CASSSEQGAWNQPQHF	TGTGCCAGTAGTTCGGAACAGGGGGCTTGGAATCAGCCCCAGCATTTT
TRBJ1-2	NA	13	TRBV7-9	NA	CASSLGSQGGYTF	TGTGCCAGCAGCTTAGGAAGTCAGGGTGGCTACACCTTC
TRBJ2-5	TRBD2	16	TRBV5-1	NA	CASSLADGGVGETQYF	TGCGCCAGCAGCTTGGCGGATGGGGGGGTCGGAGAGACCCAGTACTTC
TRBJ1-1	TRBD1	15	TRBV5-1	NA	CASSVPTGMNTEAFF	TGCGCCAGCAGCGTTCCGACAGGGATGAACACTGAAGCTTTCTTT
TRBJ2-1	TRBD2	20	TRBV5-1	NA	CASRRTYRVGNGGDVNEQFF	TGCGCCAGCAGACGGACGTACAGGGTGGGGAACGGGGGGGACGTCAATGAGCAGTTCTTC
TRBJ1-2	TRBD1	14	TRBV2	NA	CASTTTGGGEGYTF	TGTGCCAGCACCACGACAGGGGGAGGTGAGGGCTACACCTTC
TRBJ2-5	TRBD1	14	TRBV19	NA	CASSISGTAETQYF	TGTGCCAGTAGTATATCCGGGACAGCAGAGACCCAGTACTTC
TRBJ2-1	NA	13	TRBV7-3	NA	CASSSGPGREQFF	TGTGCCAGCAGCTCAGGACCGGGGAGAGAGCAGTTCTTC
TRBJ1-2	NA	14	TRBV4-1	NA	CASSQDRGNYGYTF	TGCGCCAGCAGCCAAGACAGGGGAAACTATGGCTACACCTTC
TRBJ2-5	TRBD1	17	TRBV7-8	NA	CASSLLFRWTGEETQYF	TGTGCCAGCAGCTTACTTTTCCGCTGGACAGGGGAAGAGACCCAGTACTTC
TRBJ1-2	TRBD1	12	TRBV2	NA	CASSEDRGGYTF	TGTGCCAGCAGTGAAGACAGGGGTGGCTACACCTTC
TRBJ2-3	NA	15	TRBV6-6	NA	CASSPGWGSTDTQYF	TGTGCCAGCAGTCCAGGGTGGGGAAGCACAGATACGCAGTATTTT
TRBJ1-2	TRBD1	16	TRBV2	NA	CASSQDRGRGNYGYTF	TGTGCCAGCAGCCAGGACAGGGGAAGAGGGAACTATGGCTACACCTTC
TRBJ2-4	NA	14	TRBV7-9	NA	CASSLGEGVGIQYF	TGTGCCAGCAGCTTAGGGGAAGGGGTAGGCATTCAGTACTTC
TRBJ2-7	TRBD2	15	TRBV19	NA	CASSPGTSVYYEQYF	TGTGCCAGTAGCCCCGGGACTAGCGTATACTACGAGCAGTACTTC
TRBJ2-3	TRBD1	15	TRBV7-7	once	CASSSGTGVADTQYF	TGTGCTAGCAGCTCCGGGACAGGGGTTGCAGATACGCAGTATTTT
TRBJ1-5	TRBD1	15	TRBV6-1	few	CASRPQGASSQPQHF	TGTGCCAGCCGGCCCCAGGGGGCATCTAGTCAGCCCCAGCATTTT
TRBJ1-2	TRBD1	14	TRBV6-1	NA	CASSEALTGHGYTF	TGTGCCAGCAGTGAAGCGTTGACAGGGCATGGCTACACCTTC
TRBJ1-1	TRBD1	14	TRBV7-3	NA	CASSRQGANTEAFF	TGTGCCAGCAGCCGACAGGGGGCGAACACTGAAGCTTTCTTT